Shown below are 30 T cell receptor beta chains from a single sample sequenced in a study of blood T cell repertoires in COVID-19. Libraries were prepared by immunoSEQ multiplex PCR; TCRdb keeps only in-frame clonotypes and omits some of them. The profile shows roughly 47,000 clones, roughly 88% of them singletons. The sample consisted of peripheral blood. Receptors originate from a man in his fifties or sixties with acute or convalescent COVID-19.

This chain uses TRBV14 with TRBJ1-3, with unresolved D. This CDR3 contains 10 residues. CDR1 SGHDN and CDR2 FVKESK come from the germline V gene. V dropped 3 bases and J dropped 8 bases, with 2 bases sitting between them. CDR3: CASSHDTIYF. The CDR3 DNA follows: TGTGCCAGCAGCCACGACACCATATATTTT.

V and J are TRBV5-6 and TRBJ1-1; D is unresolved. V dropped 0 bases and J dropped 4 bases, with 7 bases sitting between them. This CDR3 has 13 amino acids. Germline lookup yields CDR1 SGHDT and CDR2 YYEEEE. The CDR3: CASSLDPGTEAFF. The CDR3 DNA follows: TGTGCCAGCAGCTTGGATCCAGGCACTGAAGCTTTCTTT.

V usage is TRBV28 and J usage is TRBJ1-2, with a tentative D call TRBD1 (6 bases). The CDR3 sequence is 13 residues long. Germline CDR1 MDHEN, CDR2 SYDVKM. Deletions cut 5 bases from V and 6 bases from J, with 13 bases between. The CDR3 DNA reads TGTGCCAGCAGTACAAGCAGGGGAGATGGCTACACCTTC. The encoded protein is CASSTSRGDGYTF.

A remark on this clone: One junction end disagrees with the germline gene, perhaps due to a read error. This chain links TRBV19 with TRBJ2-3, with 11 bases identical to TRBD2. CDR1 and CDR2 from the germline V gene are LNHDA and SQIVND (reference sequence). The CDR3 contains 15 residues. The chain's CDR3 is CASRPSGGPADTQYF. CDR3 sequence (DNA): TGTGCGAGTAGGCCTAGCGGGGGGCCCGCAGATACGCAGTATTTT.

This clone has just one count. The genes are TRBV11-2 and TRBJ2-7; 9 positions match TRBD1. V dropped 5 bases and J dropped 4; count of bases not matched to a gene: 15. There are 17 residues in the CDR3. Germline assignment: CDR1 SGHAT and CDR2 FQNNGV. In DNA, the CDR3 is TGTGCCAGCAGCATTACCGGGACAGGGATATTAAGGTACGAGCAGTACTTC. Its translation is CASSITGTGILRYEQYF.

The chain links TRBV7-2 to TRBJ2-1, with D possibly matching TRBD2 (7 bases). V shed 0 bases and J shed 2 bases, with 11 bases lying between them. Germline V CDR1 and CDR2: SGHTA, FQGNSA. CDR3 length equals 16 residues. The CDR3 is CASSLAGGGAYNEQFF. The CDR3 DNA reads TGTGCCAGCAGCTTAGCGGGCGGGGGCGCCTACAATGAGCAGTTCTTC.

As DNA, the CDR3 is TGCAGTGGGGGGGACAGGGCTGGCTACACCTTC. Translation gives CSGGDRAGYTF. V usage is TRBV20-1 and J usage is TRBJ1-2, with 9 bases identical to TRBD1. The CDR3 spans 11 residues. Germline V gives CDR1 DFQATT, CDR2 SNEGSKA (reference sequence). The trim removed 7 bases at V and 7 bases at J, leaving 4 bases unmatched.

The CDR3 coding sequence is TGTGCCAGCAGTTACCTGACAGGGAGCCCCGAGCAGTACTTC. Its protein product is CASSYLTGSPEQYF. The V call is TRBV6-5, the J call TRBJ2-7; TRBD1 matches at 7 bases. This CDR3 region has 14 residues. Germline V gene data show CDR1 as MNHEY and CDR2 as SVGAGI. V dropped 2 bases and J dropped 6; count of bases not matched to a gene: 7.

The chain has TRBV7-2 and TRBJ1-1; D possibly corresponds to TRBD1 (6 bases). This CDR3 is 14 amino acids long. Germline assignment: CDR1 SGHTA and CDR2 FQGNSA. V was shortened by 5 bases and J by 0 bases, with 10 bases between the two germline ends. In DNA form, the CDR3 reads TGTGCCAGCAGCCTCCAGGGGATGAACACTGAAGCTTTCTTT. This sequence encodes CASSLQGMNTEAFF.

With regard to this clone: Other DNA sequences within the sample encode an identical CDR3. The rearrangement links TRBV7-2 to TRBJ2-3; 10 positions agree with TRBD2. Germline trimming cut 1 base from V and 1 base from J; bases unmatched to any gene: 2. Germline V lookup: CDR1 SGHTA, CDR2 FQGNSA. CDR3 length: 16 amino acids. The CDR3 coding sequence is TGTGCCAGCAGCTTAGGGCTAGCGGGGGGCACAGATACGCAGTATTTT. Its protein product is CASSLGLAGGTDTQYF.

V is TRBV7-7 and J is TRBJ2-1; 13 bases match TRBD2. Germline CDR1 and CDR2: SSHAT and FNYEAQ (reference sequence). The ends lost 0 bases at V and 4 bases at J; junction bases unmatched: 12. The CDR3 length is 20 residues. The CDR3 protein is CASSLAGLAGDPSRYNEQFF. CDR3 nucleotide sequence: TGTGCCAGCAGCTTAGCCGGACTAGCGGGAGACCCCTCCCGTTACAATGAGCAGTTCTTC.

V usage is TRBV18 and J usage is TRBJ2-7; unclear D gene. The germline V gene encodes CDR1 KGHSH and CDR2 LQKENI. With 3 bases removed from V and 2 bases from J, the gap between germline ends came to 8 bases. The CDR3 runs 13 residues. CDR3 sequence: CASSPSTAYEQYF. The CDR3 DNA reads TGTGCCAGCTCACCTTCTACCGCCTACGAGCAGTACTTC.

CDR3 amino acids: CSVEHSGVGTDTQYF. The CDR3, as DNA: TGCAGCGTTGAGCACTCTGGAGTTGGCACAGATACGCAGTATTTT. V is TRBV29-1 and J is TRBJ2-3; no definite D call. The CDR3 covers 15 residues. The germline V gene has CDR1 SQVTM and CDR2 ANQGSEA. The V gene lost 3 bases and the J gene lost 1 base, with 14 bases spanning the gap.

The V call is TRBV30, the J call TRBJ1-1; maybe TRBD1 (5 bases). Trimming shortened V by 3 bases and J by 6 bases, and 20 bases separated the two germline ends. The CDR3 contains 15 residues. CDR1 is GTSNPN, CDR2 SVGIG, per germline (reference sequence). The CDR3: CAWSALFREVSEAFF. The CDR3 nucleotides are TGTGCCTGGAGCGCTCTATTCAGGGAGGTATCTGAAGCTTTCTTT.

The rearrangement links TRBV10-3 to TRBJ1-1; no firm D call. The V gene lost 2 bases and the J gene lost 3 bases, with 10 bases spanning the gap. Germline V gene data show CDR1 as ENHRY and CDR2 as SYGVKD. The CDR3 has 14 residues. The CDR3 DNA is TGTGCCATCAGTGAGCGGGTTTCCGACACTGAAGCTTTCTTT. Translating it yields CAISERVSDTEAFF.

This clone was detected only once. This sequence joins TRBV9 and TRBJ2-3; 9 positions match TRBD2. The CDR3 is 16 residues long. Germline CDR1 SGDLS, CDR2 YYNGEE. With 0 bases clipped from V and 4 bases from J, the junction kept 6 bases outside the gene matches. CDR3 nucleotides: TGTGCCAGCAGCGTAGCCGCGGGAGGGCGCGCAGATACGCAGTATTTT. It yields the protein CASSVAAGGRADTQYF. Based on the CDR3 plus reference TRBV9 and TRBJ2-3, the full variable domain is DSGVTQTPKHLITATGQRVTLRCSPRSGDLSVYWYQQSLDQGLQFLIQYYNGEERAKGNILERFSAQQFPDLHSELNLSSLELGDSALYFCASSVAAGGRADTQYFGPGTRLTVL.

V is TRBV6-1 and J is TRBJ1-3; 7 bases match TRBD1. This CDR3 has 16 amino acids. The ends lost 5 bases at V and 3 bases at J; junction bases unmatched: 10. Germline V gene data show CDR1 as MNHNS and CDR2 as SASEGT. The CDR3: CASSKGQALGGNTIYF. In DNA form, the CDR3 reads TGTGCCAGCAGTAAAGGACAGGCTCTTGGTGGAAACACCATATATTTT.

The chain uses TRBV19 and TRBJ1-5, with D perhaps matching TRBD1 (5 bases). The V gene's germline CDR1 is LNHDA and CDR2 SQIVND (reference sequence). CDR3 length equals 13 residues. V lost 6 bases and J lost 4, with 10 bases in between. The DNA of the CDR3 is TGTGCCAGTAGCCAGGGTTTTAATCAGCCCCAGCATTTT. It codes for CASSQGFNQPQHF.

The J gene is TRBJ1-5, the V gene TRBV27, with D possibly matching TRBD1 (5 bases). The germline V and J ends were trimmed by 10 bases and 3 bases, with 10 bases remaining between them. The CDR3 loop spans 12 amino acids. The germline gives CDR1 MNHEY, CDR2 SMNVEV (reference sequence). In DNA form, the CDR3 reads TGTGCCAATGACAGCTCCAATCAGCCCCAGCATTTT. Its protein product is CANDSSNQPQHF.

The rearrangement links TRBV11-2 to TRBJ2-3; D not certain. Germline V gene lookup returns CDR1 SGHAT and CDR2 FQNNGV. V was cut by 5 bases and J by 3 bases, with 9 bases left in between. This CDR3 has 13 amino acids. As DNA, the CDR3 is TGTGCCAGCAGCCTCCCCGGGACAGATACGCAGTATTTT. Its translation is CASSLPGTDTQYF.

This chain links TRBV10-3 with TRBJ2-5; 10 bases fit TRBD1. The V segment lost 8 bases and the J segment 4 bases; nucleotides outside the gene matches: 13. The CDR3 runs 16 residues. Germline lookup yields CDR1 ENHRY and CDR2 SYGVKD. In nucleotides, the CDR3 is TGTGCCATCGGAATTTCTAGGACAGGGGGAGGAGAGACCCAGTACTTC. It translates to CAIGISRTGGGETQYF.

The CDR3 loop reads CASSLGLGTQYF. The CDR3 DNA reads TGTGCCAGCAGCCTAGGACTGGGGACGCAGTATTTT. The chain joins TRBV5-6 to TRBJ2-3, with D tentatively TRBD2 (5 bases). The V end was cut by 4 bases, the J end by 9 bases, with 12 bases between. CDR3 length: 12 amino acids. Germline V gives CDR1 SGHDT, CDR2 YYEEEE. Combining the CDR3 with reference TRBV5-6 and TRBJ2-3 gives the whole variable domain DAGVTQSPTHLIKTRGQQVTLRCSPKSGHDTVSWYQQALGQGPQFIFQYYEEEERQRGNFPDRFSGHQFPNYSSELNVNALLLGDSALYLCASSLGLGTQYFGPGTRLTVL.

V gene TRBV5-8 combines with J gene TRBJ1-1; TRBD1 matches 8 bases. Germline loops: CDR1 SGHTS, CDR2 YDEGEE. The junction had 4 bases not matched to a gene; V was cut back by 4 bases and J by 2 bases. The CDR3 is 14 residues long. CDR3 nucleotide sequence: TGTGCCAGCAGCAACAGGGGGATTAACACTGAAGCTTTCTTT. This translates into CASSNRGINTEAFF.

The sample holds a few counts of this clone. This chain links TRBV10-3 with TRBJ2-3; 7 nucleotides align to TRBD2. The CDR3 has 15 residues. Per germline, CDR1 ENHRY and CDR2 SYGVKD. After removal of 1 base from V and 6 bases from J, the junction contained 7 bases not matched to a gene. CDR3 sequence reads: CAISELGGQGDTQYF. Here the CDR3 DNA reads TGTGCCATCAGTGAGTTGGGAGGGCAAGGGGATACGCAGTATTTT.

The J gene is TRBJ2-1, the V gene TRBV20-1; the D is unclear. The V end lost 6 bases, the J end lost 12 bases, and 15 bases lay between the germline ends. The CDR3 covers 11 residues. Germline CDR1 is DFQATT and CDR2 is SNEGSKA (reference sequence). The CDR3 spells CSAQTLDRQFF. CDR3 DNA: TGCAGTGCCCAGACCCTAGATCGGCAGTTCTTC.

The chain carries TRBV7-9 and TRBJ1-5; no reliable D call. CDR3 length: 14 amino acids. V was trimmed by 1 base and J by 5 bases, leaving 9 bases between them. From germline, CDR1 is SEHNR and CDR2 FQNEAQ (reference sequence). The CDR3 reads CASSLGSSYQPQHF. The CDR3 nucleotides are TGTGCCAGCAGCTTAGGATCCAGTTATCAGCCCCAGCATTTT.

The rearrangement uses TRBV13 and TRBJ2-3, with D maybe TRBD1 (5 bases). Germline loops: CDR1 PRHDT, CDR2 FYEKMQ (reference sequence). CDR3 length: 15 amino acids. The V gene lost 5 bases and the J gene lost 2 bases, with 14 bases spanning the gap. The CDR3 spells CASSGATEFTDTQYF. The CDR3 nucleotides are TGTGCCAGCAGCGGGGCAACGGAGTTCACAGATACGCAGTATTTT.

The gene calls are TRBV14 and TRBJ2-7; 8 bases are shared with TRBD1. The V gene end was trimmed by 4 bases and the J gene end by 0 bases; junction bases not matched to a gene: 5. CDR3 length: 15 amino acids. CDR1 and CDR2 from the germline V gene are SGHDN and FVKESK. The CDR3 sequence: CASSRQGSGSYEQYF. CDR3 bases: TGTGCCAGCAGCCGACAGGGGTCGGGCTCCTACGAGCAGTACTTC.

The gene calls are TRBV6-5 and TRBJ2-6; no clear D gene. This CDR3 contains 16 residues. The germline V gene encodes CDR1 MNHEY and CDR2 SVGAGI. Trimming took 0 bases from V and 0 from J, leaving 6 bases between them. In DNA form, the CDR3 reads TGTGCCAGCAGTTACTCAACAAACTCTGGGGCCAACGTCCTGACTTTC. It translates to CASSYSTNSGANVLTF.

This chain uses TRBV28 with TRBJ1-5; D gene unclear. The CDR3 contains 14 residues. Germline-derived CDR1 and CDR2 are MDHEN and SYDVKM. Trimming left V 4 bases short and J 6 bases short, with 13 bases between. CDR3 in amino acids: CASSSWEDAQPQHF. The CDR3 region has the DNA TGTGCCAGCAGTTCCTGGGAGGACGCTCAGCCCCAGCATTTT.